This T cell receptor (beta chain) was sequenced in a study of regulatory T cells in long-lasting Graves disease. Time point indicated: newly diagnosed GD, antithyroid drugs for less than 3 months. Preparation of the TCR library used RNA extracted from PBMCs. Arm-PCR of CDR3 regions and iRepertoire HTBI primers were used to build TCR beta libraries. One entry per CDR3 protein, called by TCRdb with MiXCR from the multiplex PCR reads. Among 450,000 to 700,000 distinct CDR3 sequences listed, approximately 13% were seen once. In addition, the sample was reused for a study of T cells in Graves' hyperthyroidism and ophthalmopathy.

Source: peripheral blood mononuclear cells (PBMCs), taken at new diagnosis, from a patient treated with antithyroid drugs. This TCR was sampled from a man younger than 40 with Graves disease.

CDR3 DNA: TGCGCCAGCAGCCAAGACGGTGCAGGGCTCACTGAAGCTTTCTTT. Translated: CASSQDGAGLTEAFF. The chain employs TRBV4-1 and TRBJ1-1, with D possibly being TRBD1 (5 bases). V was clipped by 0 bases and J by 4 bases, with 12 bases between them. The germline gives CDR1 MGHRA, CDR2 YSYEKL. The CDR3 loop spans 15 amino acids.